One sample yielded the 32 T cell receptor beta chains listed below, sequenced in a study of blood T cells in healthy people across ages. Combining a sample-barcoded 5' primer with a J-beta primer mix, a second PCR ran for roughly 6 to 12 cycles. Each CDR3 protein gets one entry after TCRdb re-called the 5' RACE reads with MiXCR. The sample has 1.5 million to 2 million distinct CDR3 sequences; about two fifths are singletons. Sequences were obtained from blood. Every receptor here comes from a human donor in good health.

This chain uses TRBV20-1 with TRBJ1-1, with D unclear. The CDR3 is 13 residues long. The V end was cut by 1 base, the J end by 2 bases, with 8 bases between. CDR1 and CDR2 (germline): DFQATT, SNEGSKA (reference sequence). CDR3 in DNA: TGCAGTGCTAGAGGAGAGGTTAACACTGAAGCTTTCTTT. Translating it yields CSARGEVNTEAFF.

With respect to this clonotype: A clone one base away is much larger, so this may be a read error. The chain combines TRBV10-3 with TRBJ2-5; 9 bases are a match to TRBD1. TRBJ2-1 explains the end of the DNA better; the J call may be wrong. The CDR3 consists of 14 residues. CDR1 is ENHRY and CDR2 is SYGVKD in the germline V gene. The CDR3 region has the DNA TGTGCCATCAGTGATACAGGGGGCACGGAGACCCAGTTCTTC. Protein: CAISDTGGTETQFF.

This chain links TRBV6-5 with TRBJ1-6; D remains ambiguous. V was clipped by 4 bases and J by 15 bases, with 13 bases between them. The CDR3 consists of 12 residues. Germline loops: CDR1 MNHEY, CDR2 SVGAGI. The DNA for the CDR3 is TGTGCCAGCAGTTCGGGTTCGCCAGGCCTCCACTTT. It yields the protein CASSSGSPGLHF.

The chain couples TRBV7-2 to TRBJ2-3; D perhaps matches TRBD2 (6 bases). V was trimmed by 3 bases and J by 0 bases, leaving 13 bases between them. Germline V gene data show CDR1 as SGHTA and CDR2 as FQGNSA. The CDR3 has 16 residues. As DNA, the CDR3 is TGTGCCAGCAGCTTGTTACGCGGGGCTAGCACAGATACGCAGTATTTT. It codes for CASSLLRGASTDTQYF.

The sample holds a few counts of this clonotype. J is TRBJ2-3 and V is TRBV7-3, with 7 bases that match TRBD1. Germline CDR1 SGHTA, CDR2 FQGTGA. The CDR3 contains 14 residues. The V gene end was trimmed by 3 bases and the J gene end by 4 bases; junction bases not matched to a gene: 4. The CDR3, as DNA: TGTGCCAGCAGCTTGGACAGGTATTCAGATACGCAGTATTTT. Its protein product is CASSLDRYSDTQYF.

The J gene is TRBJ2-1, the V gene TRBV28; a possible D gene is TRBD2 (7 bases). The CDR3 spans 16 residues. Germline-derived CDR1 and CDR2 are MDHEN and SYDVKM. V was trimmed by 4 bases and J by 1 base, leaving 14 bases between them. The CDR3 sequence is CASSSAGAKSYNEQFF. Here the CDR3 DNA reads TGTGCCAGCAGTTCCGCGGGGGCTAAGTCCTACAATGAGCAGTTCTTC.

The chain uses TRBV11-2 and TRBJ2-7, with D perhaps matching TRBD1 (6 bases). Trimming pared 4 bases from V and 6 bases from J, leaving 19 bases between. The germline V gene encodes CDR1 SGHAT and CDR2 FQNNGV. The CDR3 extends over 15 amino acids. CDR3 DNA: TGTGCCAGCAGCTCAGGGTTGCAGGGGTCCGGCGAGCAGTACTTC. Translating gives CASSSGLQGSGEQYF.

Only one count was recorded for this clonotype. The chain employs TRBV27 and TRBJ2-1, with 8 bases that match TRBD2. Germline assignment: CDR1 MNHEY and CDR2 SMNVEV (reference sequence). There are 16 residues in the CDR3. V shed 2 bases, J shed 7 bases, and the junction held 10 bases outside the gene matches. The CDR3, as DNA: TGTGCCAGCAGTTTAGTTGGCGGGGGGAAAGGAAATGAGCAGTTCTTC. The encoded protein is CASSLVGGGKGNEQFF.

This clonotype has more than one count but fewer than ten. CDR3 in amino acids: CASSHGRGGKLFF. CDR3 DNA sequence: TGCGCCAGCAGCCATGGAAGGGGTGGAAAACTGTTTTTT. V is TRBV4-3 and J is TRBJ1-4, with TRBD1 as a possible D gene (5 bases). The CDR3 length is 13 residues. Trimming left V 3 bases short and J 10 bases short, with 12 bases between. Germline values: CDR1 LGHNA, CDR2 YSLEER.

The rearrangement joins TRBV4-1 to TRBJ1-5, with 8 bases aligning to TRBD1. Germline lookup yields CDR1 MGHRA and CDR2 YSYEKL. The CDR3 length is 17 residues. The J segment lost 1 base and the V segment lost 2 bases, leaving 7 bases of the junction unmatched. In nucleotides, the CDR3 is TGCGCCAGCAGCCAACCGCAGGGGGCGCGGAGCAATCAGCCCCAGCATTTT. Residues: CASSQPQGARSNQPQHF.

The rearrangement links TRBV6-4 to TRBJ2-5, with D unresolved. Germline V lookup: CDR1 MRHNA, CDR2 SNTAGT. There are 15 residues in the CDR3. V was cut by 4 bases and J by 0 bases, with 12 bases left in between. In nucleotides, the CDR3 is TGTGCCAGCAGTGGCCTTCTAGTCTACCAAGAGACCCAGTACTTC. This sequence encodes CASSGLLVYQETQYF.

The chain recombines TRBV4-3 with TRBJ2-3, with 7 bases matching TRBD2. The germline gives CDR1 LGHNA, CDR2 YSLEER. J lost 3 bases, V lost 3 bases, and 6 bases had no gene match. This CDR3 contains 15 residues. In DNA, the CDR3 is TGCGCCAGCAGCCATAGCGGGTCGAGGACAGATACGCAGTATTTT. It translates to CASSHSGSRTDTQYF.

The genes are TRBV7-6 and TRBJ1-6, with no clear D. Between the trimmed V and J ends, which lost 4 bases and 2 bases, there was a span of 6 bases. The length of the CDR3 is 14 residues. Per the germline V gene, CDR1 is SGHVS and CDR2 is FNYEAQ. CDR3: CASSSQPYNSPLHF. As DNA, the CDR3 is TGTGCCAGCAGCTCGCAGCCCTATAATTCACCCCTCCACTTT.

The chain employs TRBV10-3 and TRBJ2-1; D may be TRBD1 (5 bases). Germline V gives CDR1 ENHRY, CDR2 SYGVKD. V was cut by 7 bases and J by 5 bases, with 15 bases left in between. This CDR3 spans 14 amino acids. For the CDR3, the DNA is TGTGCCATCACTACTACTCAGGGAAACAATGAGCAGTTCTTC. As protein: CAITTTQGNNEQFF.

This clonotype was seen repeatedly, ten times or more. The J gene is TRBJ2-1, the V gene TRBV4-1; TRBD2 agrees at 8 bases. The CDR3 has 15 residues. Trimming cost V 3 bases and J 9 bases; bases outside gene matches: 10. Germline V lookup: CDR1 MGHRA, CDR2 YSYEKL. In nucleotides, the CDR3 is TGCGCCAGCAGCCACCCGGGGGGGGCGTGGGGTGAGCAGTTCTTC. It specifies CASSHPGGAWGEQFF.

This rearrangement joins TRBV5-1 to TRBJ2-5, with a weak D call TRBD2 (6 bases). Judging by the DNA end, TRBJ2-7 fits better; the J call may be wrong. Germline-derived CDR1 and CDR2 are SGHRS and YFSETQ. The CDR3 runs to 15 residues. The CDR3 DNA sequence: TGCGCCAGCAGCGACCGGGACTGGATTCGCTACGAGCAGTACTTC. Its protein product is CASSDRDWIRYEQYF.

This chain joins TRBV10-3 and TRBJ1-2; possibly TRBD1 for D (5 bases). V was trimmed by 0 bases and J by 8 bases, leaving 13 bases between them. The CDR3 is 14 amino acids. Looked up from germline, CDR1 is ENHRY and CDR2 is SYGVKD. CDR3 DNA sequence: TGTGCCATCAGTGAGTCGAGGAGGGGAGGAGGCTACACCTTC. Encoded protein: CAISESRRGGGYTF.

CDR3 sequence: CSARNSGTGGSGYTF. The CDR3 region has the DNA TGCAGTGCTAGAAACTCCGGGACAGGGGGAAGTGGCTACACCTTC. V is TRBV20-1 and J is TRBJ1-2; 11 bases line up with TRBD1. The CDR3 is 15 amino acids. Germline V gene lookup returns CDR1 DFQATT and CDR2 SNEGSKA (reference sequence). J gave up 7 bases and V 2 bases, and 9 bases lay outside the gene matches.

This clonotype has more than one count but fewer than ten. CDR3 in DNA: TGTGCCAGCAGAAGGACAGGAGACTCCTACGAGCAGTACTTC. Translating gives CASRRTGDSYEQYF. This sequence joins TRBV12-3 or TRBV12-4 and TRBJ2-7, with 7 bases matching TRBD1. The CDR3 totals 14 residues. V was clipped by 6 bases and J by 0 bases; unmatched bases: 5.

This clonotype has a single count. The CDR3 bases are TGTGCCAGCAGCCAAGATCCGGTGGGACAGGGAATCATTAGTGGAGATACGCAGTATTTT. Translated, it gives CASSQDPVGQGIISGDTQYF. V is TRBV3-1 and J is TRBJ2-3, with TRBD1 identical over 9 bases. Germline lookup yields CDR1 LGHDT and CDR2 YNNKEL (reference sequence). The CDR3 covers 20 residues. Trimming at V came to 0 bases and at J to 5 bases, leaving 18 bases not matched to a gene.

This clonotype was seen at least ten times. The chain is built from TRBV2 and TRBJ2-3; 11 positions match TRBD2. Germline V CDR1 and CDR2: SNHLY, FYNNEI. The CDR3 runs 14 residues. After removal of 6 bases from V and 4 bases from J, the junction contained 3 bases not matched to a gene. The CDR3 region has the DNA TGTGCCAGCAGCTTAGCGGGGGGGTCAGATACGCAGTATTTT. Protein product: CASSLAGGSDTQYF.

This chain connects TRBV6-2 or TRBV6-3 to TRBJ2-5; D perhaps matches TRBD2 (7 bases). From germline, CDR1 is MNHEY and CDR2 SVGEGT. This CDR3 has 19 residues. V dropped 5 bases and J dropped 0 bases, with 25 bases sitting between them. CDR3: CASSQPVAGDIMYQETQYF. The CDR3 nucleotides are TGTGCCAGCAGTCAGCCGGTGGCGGGGGACATAATGTACCAAGAGACCCAGTACTTC.

This clonotype occurred a few times. The rearrangement links TRBV5-1 to TRBJ2-1, with 7 bases matching TRBD2. The CDR3 runs 16 residues. Per germline, CDR1 SGHRS and CDR2 YFSETQ. With V trimmed by 4 bases and J by 2 bases, 9 bases remained unmatched. CDR3 bases: TGCGCCAGCAGCGACCCTGCGGGGGTGGCCTACAATGAGCAGTTCTTC. Translation: CASSDPAGVAYNEQFF. The full variable domain, completed using reference TRBV5-1 and TRBJ2-1, is KAGVTQTPRYLIKTRGQQVTLSCSPISGHRSVSWYQQTPGQGLQFLFEYFSETQRNKGNFPGRFSGRQFSNSRSEMNVSTLELGDSALYLCASSDPAGVAYNEQFFGPGTRLTVL.

V and J are TRBV7-2 and TRBJ2-2; TRBD2 matches at 9 bases. From germline, CDR1 is SGHTA and CDR2 FQGNSA. CDR3 size: 16 residues. With 1 base clipped from V and 3 bases from J, the junction kept 3 bases outside the gene matches. The CDR3 region has the DNA TGTGCCAGCAGCTTAGGCGGGGGGGCTGACACCGGGGAGCTGTTTTTT. Encoded protein: CASSLGGGADTGELFF.

The genes are TRBV5-4 and TRBJ2-1, with TRBD2 identical over 11 bases. The junction had 6 bases not matched to a gene; V was cut back by 2 bases and J by 8 bases. CDR1 and CDR2 (germline): SGHNT, YYREEE (reference sequence). This CDR3 is built from 15 residues. In nucleotides, the CDR3 is TGTGCCAGCAGCTTTAATTTAGCGGGGGGGGATGAGCAGTTCTTC. As protein: CASSFNLAGGDEQFF.

The V and J genes are TRBV6-2 or TRBV6-3 and TRBJ2-7; tentative D call: TRBD1 (5 bases). This CDR3 contains 15 residues. Trimming removed 2 bases at V and 6 bases at J, with 17 bases between. Per germline, CDR1 MNHEY and CDR2 SVGEGT. The CDR3 loop reads CASSYAQGGHCEQYF. The CDR3 nucleotides read TGTGCCAGCAGTTACGCCCAGGGTGGCCACTGCGAGCAGTACTTC.

There are many counts of this clonotype. The chain combines TRBV6-2 or TRBV6-3 with TRBJ2-3, with 10 bases that match TRBD1. Trimming at V came to 5 bases and at J to 5 bases, leaving 4 bases not matched to a gene. This CDR3 is built from 14 residues. Germline V gene lookup returns CDR1 MNHEY and CDR2 SVGEGT. This CDR3 is CASSHRTGGDTQYF. The CDR3 DNA reads as TGTGCCAGCAGTCACCGGACAGGGGGAGATACGCAGTATTTT.

J is TRBJ2-2 and V is TRBV18; no firm D call. Between the trimmed V and J ends, which lost 3 bases and 5 bases, there was a span of 16 bases. This CDR3 is built from 16 residues. CDR1 and CDR2 from the germline V gene are KGHSH and LQKENI. Here the CDR3 DNA reads TGTGCCAGCTCACCGGTACCGGCCTTCGGGACCGGGGAGCTGTTTTTT. This encodes CASSPVPAFGTGELFF. Complete variable domain (other parts from reference TRBV18 and TRBJ2-2): NAGVMQNPRHLVRRRGQEARLRCSPMKGHSHVYWYRQLPEEGLKFMVYLQKENIIDESGMPKERFSAEFPKEGPSILRIQQVVRGDSAAYFCASSPVPAFGTGELFFGEGSRLTVL.

V is TRBV10-3 and J is TRBJ1-5; D remains unclear. The CDR3 spans 13 residues. Trimming took off 4 bases at V and 6 bases at J, with 10 bases between the two ends. CDR1 and CDR2 from the germline V gene are ENHRY and SYGVKD. CDR3 region: CAISGGGGQPQHF. As DNA, the CDR3 is TGTGCCATCAGTGGGGGTGGTGGTCAGCCCCAGCATTTT.

Note on this clonotype: It may be a read error: a sequence one base away is much more abundant. The V and J genes are TRBV12-3 or TRBV12-4 and TRBJ2-4; D not certain. The CDR3 has 13 amino acids. DNA of the CDR3: TGTGCCCGCAGCCCCTCAGCCAAAAACATTCAGTACTTC. Protein: CARSPSAKNIQYF.

This clonotype was seen a few times. J is TRBJ2-7 and V is TRBV7-3, with TRBD1 identical over 8 bases. V lost 2 bases to trimming and J lost 5 bases; unmatched junction nucleotides: 5. Germline CDR1 and CDR2: SGHTA and FQGTGA. CDR3 length: 14 amino acids. In DNA form, the CDR3 reads TGTGCCAGCAGCTTAGCAGGGGGCTATCACGAGCAGTACTTC. Translation gives CASSLAGGYHEQYF.

The chain links TRBV7-2 to TRBJ2-3, with D uncertain. The CDR3 extends over 14 amino acids. The germline V and J ends were trimmed by 5 bases and 0 bases, with 9 bases remaining between them. The germline gives CDR1 SGHTA, CDR2 FQGNSA. In DNA form, the CDR3 reads TGTGCCAGCAGCGAGACCCTTAGCACAGATACGCAGTATTTT. The encoded protein is CASSETLSTDTQYF.